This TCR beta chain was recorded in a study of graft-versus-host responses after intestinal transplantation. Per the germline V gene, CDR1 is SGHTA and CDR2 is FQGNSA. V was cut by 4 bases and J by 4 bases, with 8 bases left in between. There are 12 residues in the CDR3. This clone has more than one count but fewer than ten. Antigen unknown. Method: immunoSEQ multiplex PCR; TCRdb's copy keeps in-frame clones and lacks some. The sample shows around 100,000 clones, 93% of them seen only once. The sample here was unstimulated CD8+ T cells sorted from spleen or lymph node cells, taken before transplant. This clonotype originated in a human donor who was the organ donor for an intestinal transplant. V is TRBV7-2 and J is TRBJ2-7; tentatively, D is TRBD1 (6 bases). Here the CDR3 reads CASSYRGYEQYF. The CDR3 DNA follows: TGTGCCAGCAGCTATAGGGGGTACGAGCAGTACTTC.